This TCR beta chain was identified in a study of tumor-infiltrating lymphocytes in primary liver carcinoma. Scientists recovered RNA and DNA together from approximately 20-30 mg of unsorted bulk tissue. CDR1 is LGHNA and CDR2 is YNFKEQ in the germline V gene. V was shortened by 0 bases and J by 7 bases, with 10 bases between the two germline ends. This CDR3 spans 13 amino acids. The input was about 490 ng total RNA; TCR beta cDNA was made from it with a constant-region primer. Libraries of TCR beta came from three nested multiplex PCR rounds with slightly modified ARM-PCR. TRBV1-TRBV30 forward and Cbeta reverse primers drove the first two roughly 10-cycle rounds. TCRdb reprocessed the multiplex PCR reads via MiXCR and lists one record per CDR3 protein. The sample has some 120,000 distinct CDR3 sequences, 55% to 75% seen once. Overall study findings and caveats: A fraction of only about 8-25% of top clones appeared in all five tumor regions. Blood's top-250-clone fraction was significantly lower than that of tumors (p = 0.039).

With regard to this clonotype: Its cognate antigen is unknown. This may stem from a read error, because a much larger clone lies one nucleotide away.

The source is a woman aged 60-75 years with primary liver carcinoma and hepatitis B virus infection. Sequencing was carried out using liver tumor tissue from sampling region 1. The subset: tumor region T1, superior pole. This chain links TRBV4-2 with TRBJ2-7; unclear D gene. CDR3 protein: CASSQERQEEQYF. CDR3 nucleotides: TGTGCCAGCAGCCAAGAACGGCAGGAAGAGCAGTACTTC.